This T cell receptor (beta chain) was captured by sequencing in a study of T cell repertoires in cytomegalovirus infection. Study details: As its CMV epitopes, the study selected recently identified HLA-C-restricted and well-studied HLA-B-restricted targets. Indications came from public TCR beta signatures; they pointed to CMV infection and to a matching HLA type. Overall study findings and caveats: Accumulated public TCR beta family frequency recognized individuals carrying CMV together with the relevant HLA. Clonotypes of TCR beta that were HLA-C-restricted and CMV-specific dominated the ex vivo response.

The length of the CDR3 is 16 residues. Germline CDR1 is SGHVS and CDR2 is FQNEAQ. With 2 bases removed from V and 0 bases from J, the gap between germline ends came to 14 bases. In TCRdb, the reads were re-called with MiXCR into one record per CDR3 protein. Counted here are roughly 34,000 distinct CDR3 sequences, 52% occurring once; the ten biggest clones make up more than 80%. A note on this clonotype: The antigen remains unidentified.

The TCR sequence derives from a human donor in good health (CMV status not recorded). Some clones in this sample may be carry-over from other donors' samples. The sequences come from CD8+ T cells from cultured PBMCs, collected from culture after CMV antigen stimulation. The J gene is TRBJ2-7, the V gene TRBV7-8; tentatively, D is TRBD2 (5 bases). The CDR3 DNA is TGTGCCAGCAGCTTATCCAATAGCGCGACCTCCTACGAGCAGTACTTC. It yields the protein CASSLSNSATSYEQYF.